The 26 T cell receptor beta chains below all came from one sample that was sequenced in a study of T cell responses to AZD1222 COVID-19 vaccine. Clones were read by immunoSEQ multiplex PCR, and TCRdb kept only the in-frame ones, dropping some. The sample lists some 180,000 clones; over 80% were seen once. Sequenced here: peripheral blood, sampled on day 0 of AZD1222 vaccination. These TCRs come from an adult in good health.

The chain is built from TRBV7-8 and TRBJ1-6; TRBD1 is a possible D gene (5 bases). V was clipped by 5 bases and J by 10 bases, with 21 bases between them. CDR3 length: 16 amino acids. Looked up from germline, CDR1 is SGHVS and CDR2 is FQNEAQ. CDR3: CASSGQGPVGGSPLHF. The CDR3 DNA follows: TGTGCCAGCAGCGGGCAGGGCCCTGTCGGGGGATCACCCCTCCACTTT.

CDR3 in DNA: TGTGCCAGTAGTATTAAAAGCTCCTATAATTCACCCCTCCACTTT. This gives the protein CASSIKSSYNSPLHF. The rearrangement uses TRBV19 and TRBJ1-6; D remains unclear. V lost 3 bases and J lost 0, with 6 bases in between. The CDR3 spans 15 residues. Germline assignment: CDR1 LNHDA and CDR2 SQIVND (reference sequence).

This chain uses TRBV5-1 with TRBJ1-4, with no clear D. The CDR3 is 15 amino acids. Trimming took off 4 bases at V and 4 bases at J, with 14 bases between the two ends. Per the germline V gene, CDR1 is SGHRS and CDR2 is YFSETQ. The chain's CDR3 is CASSAYSGDNEKLFF. CDR3 bases: TGCGCCAGCAGCGCCTACAGTGGCGATAATGAAAAACTGTTTTTT.

V gene TRBV19 combines with J gene TRBJ1-1, with D possibly being TRBD1 (6 bases). This CDR3 spans 13 amino acids. Trimming cost V 4 bases and J 8 bases, with 14 bases left between them. Germline assignment: CDR1 LNHDA and CDR2 SQIVND (reference sequence). The CDR3 nucleotides read TGTGCCAGTAGTACTCTAGGACAGTCAGAAGCTTTCTTT. Encoded protein: CASSTLGQSEAFF.

This clone was recorded only once. The gene calls are TRBV5-4 and TRBJ2-5, with D possibly called TRBD1 or TRBD2 (5 bases each). The germline V gene has CDR1 SGHNT and CDR2 YYREEE (reference sequence). This CDR3 has 14 amino acids. Trimming pared 1 base from V and 5 bases from J, leaving 12 bases between. For the CDR3, the DNA is TGTGCCAGCAGCTTGCGAGGGGTTGGTGAGACCCAGTACTTC. Translating it yields CASSLRGVGETQYF.

The rearrangement uses TRBV6-2 or TRBV6-3 and TRBJ1-5; possible D gene TRBD1, 6 bases. This CDR3 has 15 amino acids. Germline V CDR1 and CDR2: MNHEY, SVGEGT. The germline V and J ends were trimmed by 1 base and 6 bases, with 13 bases remaining between them. CDR3 nucleotide sequence: TGTGCCAGCAGTTACTACCAGGGGTTGGGTCAGCCCCAGCATTTT. Its translation: CASSYYQGLGQPQHF.

The chain carries TRBV20-1 and TRBJ1-1, with a tentative D call TRBD1 (5 bases). The V end was cut by 3 bases, the J end by 4 bases, with 21 bases between. Germline V CDR1 and CDR2: DFQATT, SNEGSKA (reference sequence). The CDR3 totals 16 residues. CDR3 DNA sequence: TGCAGTGCTAGTCCAACCGGGACCCCAAAGGCCACTGAAGCTTTCTTT. This gives the protein CSASPTGTPKATEAFF.

The V call is TRBV7-2, the J call TRBJ1-1; the D is unclear. Trimming cost V 1 base and J 3 bases, with 12 bases left between them. The CDR3 has 15 residues. The germline CDR1 and CDR2 sequences are SGHTA and FQGNSA. The CDR3 DNA sequence: TGTGCCAGCAGCTTAGTCTATGGTAGGGACACTGAAGCTTTCTTT. It codes for CASSLVYGRDTEAFF.

The chain is built from TRBV9 and TRBJ1-6, with D maybe TRBD1 (5 bases). In germline, CDR1 is SGDLS, CDR2 YYNGEE. V lost 3 bases and J lost 9, with 16 bases in between. The CDR3 is made up of 15 amino acids. CDR3 in amino acids: CASSGVGGFGSPLHF. CDR3 DNA sequence: TGTGCCAGCAGCGGGGTGGGGGGATTTGGTTCACCCCTCCACTTT.

The genes are TRBV18 and TRBJ2-2, with 8 positions matching TRBD2. This CDR3 region has 16 residues. Germline CDR1 is KGHSH and CDR2 is LQKENI. The trim removed 8 bases at V and 1 base at J, leaving 9 bases unmatched. The CDR3, as DNA: TGTGCCAGCACCCGCGGTAGCGGGATGAACACCGGGGAGCTGTTTTTT. This codes for CASTRGSGMNTGELFF.

This clone has a single count. The J gene is TRBJ2-3, the V gene TRBV7-3; no definite D call. V dropped 3 bases and J dropped 7 bases, with 8 bases sitting between them. Germline V gene data show CDR1 as SGHTA and CDR2 as FQGTGA. This CDR3 spans 12 amino acids. CDR3 DNA: TGTGCCAGCAGCTTGGACCGGAATACGCAGTATTTT. Translated, it gives CASSLDRNTQYF.

The rearrangement links TRBV18 to TRBJ1-4; D uncertain. Germline V gives CDR1 KGHSH, CDR2 LQKENI. CDR3 length equals 13 residues. Trimming removed 2 bases from V and 8 bases from J, with 9 bases in between. The CDR3 sequence is CASSPAGSEKLFF. CDR3 bases: TGTGCCAGCTCACCAGCGGGGAGCGAAAAACTGTTTTTT.

This clone was counted only a few times. The chain uses TRBV7-2 and TRBJ1-1, with D tentatively TRBD1 (6 bases). Germline V gene sequence: CDR1 SGHTA, CDR2 FQGNSA. The V gene lost 2 bases and the J gene lost 6 bases, with 10 bases spanning the gap. CDR3 length equals 13 residues. The CDR3 nucleotides read TGTGCCAGCAGCTTAACGTACAGGGCTGAAGCTTTCTTT. Amino acid sequence: CASSLTYRAEAFF.

The chain employs TRBV2 and TRBJ1-2, with D tentatively TRBD1 (6 bases). CDR1 SNHLY and CDR2 FYNNEI come from the germline V gene. This CDR3 is 15 amino acids long. The V end was cut by 1 base, the J end by 2 bases, with 11 bases between. The DNA for the CDR3 is TGTGCCAGCAGTGAAGGGGGGGCCCTCAACTATGGCTACACCTTC. This encodes CASSEGGALNYGYTF.

This chain uses TRBV20-1 with TRBJ1-1; D not certain. V lost 3 bases and J 1 base, leaving 9 bases between the germline ends. There are 13 residues in the CDR3. CDR1 is DFQATT, CDR2 SNEGSKA, per germline (reference sequence). CDR3 residues: CSASWRANTEAFF. The DNA of the CDR3 is TGCAGTGCTAGTTGGAGGGCGAACACTGAAGCTTTCTTT.

The V gene is TRBV4-1, the J gene TRBJ1-3, with a weak D call TRBD1 (6 bases). The CDR3 runs 18 residues. The germline V gene encodes CDR1 MGHRA and CDR2 YSYEKL. The V gene lost 3 bases and the J gene lost 1 base, with 19 bases spanning the gap. CDR3 bases: TGCGCCAGCAGCCAGACAGGCTCACCGGCCCGGTCTGGAAACACCATATATTTT. Protein: CASSQTGSPARSGNTIYF.

The chain has TRBV18 and TRBJ2-5, with D perhaps given as TRBD1 or TRBD2 (6 bases each). Germline values: CDR1 KGHSH, CDR2 LQKENI. The CDR3 runs 17 residues. V lost 2 bases and J 2 bases, leaving 18 bases between the germline ends. This CDR3 is CASSPIGGGLGQETQYF. The CDR3 coding sequence is TGTGCCAGCTCACCAATCGGTGGGGGGCTGGGGCAAGAGACCCAGTACTTC.

The chain combines TRBV9 with TRBJ1-3, with a tentative D call TRBD1 (6 bases). V lost 5 bases and J lost 7, with 13 bases in between. The CDR3 contains 13 residues. The germline V gene has CDR1 SGDLS and CDR2 YYNGEE. CDR3 nucleotide sequence: TGTGCCAGCAGTCGAGAGCAGGGGAACACCATATATTTT. Protein sequence: CASSREQGNTIYF.

In DNA form, the CDR3 reads TGTGCCTGGACCTCCCCCCGGGCTTCAAGTTCAGGCTACACCTTC. It is translated as CAWTSPRASSSGYTF. This chain links TRBV30 with TRBJ1-2; D unclear. Trimming took off 4 bases at V and 8 bases at J, with 23 bases between the two ends. Germline V lookup: CDR1 GTSNPN, CDR2 SVGIG (reference sequence). The CDR3 is made up of 15 amino acids.

This sequence joins TRBV2 and TRBJ1-4; 7 bases map to TRBD1. The germline V gene encodes CDR1 SNHLY and CDR2 FYNNEI. The CDR3 extends over 15 amino acids. V was clipped by 5 bases and J by 7 bases; unmatched bases: 10. CDR3 bases: TGTGCCAGCAGTTCTCGACAGGGAGGAACTGAAAAACTGTTTTTT. This codes for CASSSRQGGTEKLFF.

This clone showed up just once. The chain has TRBV5-5 and TRBJ2-1; 7 bases fit TRBD1. CDR1 is SGHKS, CDR2 YYEKEE, per germline (reference sequence). Trimming removed 5 bases from V and 2 bases from J; junction bases left unmatched: 4. The CDR3 consists of 14 residues. The CDR3 DNA reads TGTGCCAGCAGGGACAGGACCACCTACAATGAGCAGTTCTTC. This gives the protein CASRDRTTYNEQFF.

V and J are TRBV4-2 and TRBJ1-4, with D possibly matching TRBD1 (5 bases). CDR1 is LGHNA and CDR2 is YNFKEQ in the germline V gene. The V gene lost 0 bases and the J gene lost 11 bases, with 22 bases spanning the gap. CDR3 length: 17 residues. In DNA form, the CDR3 reads TGTGCCAGCAGCCAAGATACAGGAGGAGTAACCCCTGGGAAACTGTTTTTT. It translates to CASSQDTGGVTPGKLFF.

The V call is TRBV2, the J call TRBJ1-2, with D possibly matching TRBD1 (6 bases). The germline V and J ends were trimmed by 8 bases and 0 bases, with 10 bases remaining between them. This CDR3 contains 13 residues. The V gene's germline CDR1 is SNHLY and CDR2 FYNNEI. CDR3 loop: CASPPGANYGYTF. The CDR3 DNA follows: TGTGCCAGCCCCCCAGGGGCTAACTATGGCTACACCTTC.

The rearrangement joins TRBV5-6 to TRBJ2-3; 9 bases match TRBD2. After removal of 2 bases from V and 4 bases from J, the junction contained 2 bases not matched to a gene. This CDR3 is 14 amino acids long. The germline CDR1 and CDR2 sequences are SGHDT and YYEEEE. The CDR3 DNA follows: TGTGCCAGCAGCTTTAGACTAGCGGCAGATACGCAGTATTTT. Its translation: CASSFRLAADTQYF. Based on the CDR3 plus reference TRBV5-6 and TRBJ2-3, the full variable domain is DAGVTQSPTHLIKTRGQQVTLRCSPKSGHDTVSWYQQALGQGPQFIFQYYEEEERQRGNFPDRFSGHQFPNYSSELNVNALLLGDSALYLCASSFRLAADTQYFGPGTRLTVL.

The CDR3 sequence: CASSLAVSGLQETQYF. Written as DNA, the CDR3 is TGCGCCAGCAGCTTGGCCGTTTCGGGGTTGCAAGAGACCCAGTACTTC. The chain uses TRBV5-1 and TRBJ2-5, with TRBD2 as a possible D gene (5 bases). Germline V gives CDR1 SGHRS, CDR2 YFSETQ. V gave up 0 bases and J gave up 2 bases, with 14 bases separating them. This CDR3 region has 16 residues.

The rearrangement uses TRBV7-9 and TRBJ1-1; no definite D call. CDR3 size: 14 residues. CDR1 and CDR2 (germline): SEHNR, FQNEAQ (reference sequence). The V end lost 5 bases, the J end lost 1 base, and 11 bases lay between the germline ends. The DNA of the CDR3 is TGTGCCAGCAGCCTGGCCCACAGGAACACTGAAGCTTTCTTT. Amino acid sequence: CASSLAHRNTEAFF.